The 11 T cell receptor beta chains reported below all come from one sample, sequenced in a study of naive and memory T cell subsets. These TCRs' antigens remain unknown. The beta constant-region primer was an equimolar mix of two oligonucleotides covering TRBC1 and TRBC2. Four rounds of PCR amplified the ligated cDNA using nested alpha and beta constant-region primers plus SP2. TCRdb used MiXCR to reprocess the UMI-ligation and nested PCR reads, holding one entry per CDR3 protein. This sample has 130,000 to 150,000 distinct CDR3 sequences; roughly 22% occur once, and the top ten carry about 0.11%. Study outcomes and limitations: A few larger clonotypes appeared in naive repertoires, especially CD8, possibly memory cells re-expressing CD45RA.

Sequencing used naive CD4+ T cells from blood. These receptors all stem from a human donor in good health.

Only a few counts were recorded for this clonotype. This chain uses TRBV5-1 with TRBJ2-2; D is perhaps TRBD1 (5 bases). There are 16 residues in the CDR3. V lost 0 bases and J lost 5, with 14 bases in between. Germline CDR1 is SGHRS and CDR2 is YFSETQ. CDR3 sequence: CASSLESGSRTGELFF. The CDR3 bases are TGCGCCAGCAGCTTGGAGTCAGGGTCTCGGACCGGGGAGCTGTTTTTT.

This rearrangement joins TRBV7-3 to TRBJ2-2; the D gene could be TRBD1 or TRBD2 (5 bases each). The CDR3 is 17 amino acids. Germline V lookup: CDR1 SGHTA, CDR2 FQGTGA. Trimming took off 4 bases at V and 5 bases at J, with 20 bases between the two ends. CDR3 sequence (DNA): TGTGCCAGCAGCTCCCCGCCGGGACGCGGAGAGACCGGGGAGCTGTTTTTT. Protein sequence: CASSSPPGRGETGELFF.

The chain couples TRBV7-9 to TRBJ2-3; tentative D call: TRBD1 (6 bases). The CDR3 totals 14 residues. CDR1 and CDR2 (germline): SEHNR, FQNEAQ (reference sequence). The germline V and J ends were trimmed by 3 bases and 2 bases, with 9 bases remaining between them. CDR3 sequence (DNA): TGTGCCAGCAGCTTTGGACAGTACACAGATACGCAGTATTTT. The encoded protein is CASSFGQYTDTQYF.

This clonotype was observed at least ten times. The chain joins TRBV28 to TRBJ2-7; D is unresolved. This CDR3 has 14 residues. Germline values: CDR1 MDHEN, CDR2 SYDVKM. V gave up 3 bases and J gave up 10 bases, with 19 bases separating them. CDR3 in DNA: TGTGCCAGCAGTTTTTTTGTGGGATCAACAGTTCAGTACTTC. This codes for CASSFFVGSTVQYF.

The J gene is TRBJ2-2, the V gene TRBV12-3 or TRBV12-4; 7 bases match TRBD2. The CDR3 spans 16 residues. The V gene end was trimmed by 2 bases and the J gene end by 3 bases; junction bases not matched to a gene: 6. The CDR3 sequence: CASSLKLAAHTGELFF. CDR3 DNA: TGTGCCAGCAGTTTAAAGCTAGCGGCCCACACCGGGGAGCTGTTTTTT.

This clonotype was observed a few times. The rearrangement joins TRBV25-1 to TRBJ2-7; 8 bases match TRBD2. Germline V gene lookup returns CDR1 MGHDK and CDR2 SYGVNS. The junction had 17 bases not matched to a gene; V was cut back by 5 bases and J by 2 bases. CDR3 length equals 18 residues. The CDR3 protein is CASSSPGQLAALTYEQYF. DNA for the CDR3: TGTGCCAGCAGTTCCCCGGGGCAACTAGCGGCCTTAACCTACGAGCAGTACTTC.

CDR3 residues: CATSKVRGPTNEKLFF. The CDR3 DNA is TGTGCCACCAGCAAAGTCAGGGGGCCAACTAATGAAAAACTGTTTTTT. The gene calls are TRBV15 and TRBJ1-4; 8 bases fit TRBD1. The CDR3 is made up of 16 amino acids. V lost 4 bases to trimming and J lost 0 bases; unmatched junction nucleotides: 4. Germline V gene lookup returns CDR1 LNHNV and CDR2 YYDKDF (reference sequence).

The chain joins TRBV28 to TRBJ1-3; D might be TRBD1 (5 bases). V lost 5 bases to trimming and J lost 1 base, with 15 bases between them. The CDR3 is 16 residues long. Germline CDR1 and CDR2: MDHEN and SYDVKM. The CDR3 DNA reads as TGTGCCAGCAGTCCCGCCGGACACAGGTCTGGAAACACCATATATTTT. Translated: CASSPAGHRSGNTIYF.

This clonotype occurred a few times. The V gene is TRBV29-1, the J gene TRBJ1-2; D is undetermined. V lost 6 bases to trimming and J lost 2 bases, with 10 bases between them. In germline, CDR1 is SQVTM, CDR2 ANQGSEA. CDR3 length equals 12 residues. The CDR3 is CSVADTNYGYTF. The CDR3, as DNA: TGCAGCGTGGCAGACACAAACTATGGCTACACCTTC. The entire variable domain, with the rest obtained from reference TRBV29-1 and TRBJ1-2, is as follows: SAVISQKPSRDICQRGTSLTIQCQVDSQVTMMFWYRQQPGQSLTLIATANQGSEATYESGFVIDKFPISRPNLTFSTLTVSNMSPEDSSIYLCSVADTNYGYTFGSGTRLTVV.

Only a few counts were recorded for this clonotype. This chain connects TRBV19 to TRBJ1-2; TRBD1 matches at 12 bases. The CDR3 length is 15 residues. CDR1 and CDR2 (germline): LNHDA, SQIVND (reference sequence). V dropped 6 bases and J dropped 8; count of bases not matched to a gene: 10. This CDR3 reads CASSLTGQGARGYTF. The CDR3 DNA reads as TGTGCCAGTAGCCTAACGGGACAGGGGGCGAGAGGCTACACCTTC.

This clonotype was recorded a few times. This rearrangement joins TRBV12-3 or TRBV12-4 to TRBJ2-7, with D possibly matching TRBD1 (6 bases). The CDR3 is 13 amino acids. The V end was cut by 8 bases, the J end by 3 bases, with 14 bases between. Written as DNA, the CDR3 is TGTGCCAGCGTGGACAGTCCCAGCTACGAGCAGTACTTC. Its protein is CASVDSPSYEQYF.